This paragraph reports one TCR beta chain. Its target is unknown. This entry belongs to a study of T cell responses to AZD1222 COVID-19 vaccine. Study-wide points: As reported, nearly half of all spike-specific TCRs target variant regions that are unmutated. Spike-specific TCR repertoires showed rising breadth and depth after two AZD1222 doses.

The CDR3 is 13 amino acids. Looked up from germline, CDR1 is ENHRY and CDR2 is SYGVKD. With 7 bases removed from V and 1 base from J, the gap between germline ends came to 11 bases. The repertoire was sequenced with immunoSEQ multiplex PCR; TCRdb's copy has only in-frame clones and lacks some. Of 100,000 to 150,000 clones in the sample, 70% to 90% were seen once. J is TRBJ2-7 and V is TRBV10-3, with a possible D match to TRBD1 (5 bases). This receptor was identified in an adult in good health. This material consisted of peripheral blood, taken on day 0 of AZD1222 vaccination. The DNA for the CDR3 is TGTGCCATCACAGGCCAGGGATCCTACGAGCAGTACTTC. The encoded protein is CAITGQGSYEQYF.